This T cell receptor (beta chain) was retrieved from a study of identical twins. Overall study findings and caveats: Out-of-frame alpha sequences shared between twins exhibited an excess of low generation probability.

The CDR3 loop spans 12 amino acids. The germline gives CDR1 SGDLS, CDR2 YYNGEE. V shed 0 bases and J shed 7 bases, with 5 bases lying between them. This clonotype has ten or more counts. Antigen unknown. TCRdb redid the calling of the 5' RACE reads with MiXCR, one entry per CDR3 protein. The sample shows around 690,000 distinct CDR3 sequences, less than 25% of them seen only once. These data were also filed under a second study, of T cells expressing NK-cell markers.

V is TRBV9 and J is TRBJ2-1; D is unresolved. The clonotype comes from a woman between 18 and 30 years old in good health. The specimen sequenced was PBMCs. CDR3 sequence reads: CASSVGENEQFF. In nucleotides, the CDR3 is TGTGCCAGCAGCGTAGGGGAAAATGAGCAGTTCTTC.